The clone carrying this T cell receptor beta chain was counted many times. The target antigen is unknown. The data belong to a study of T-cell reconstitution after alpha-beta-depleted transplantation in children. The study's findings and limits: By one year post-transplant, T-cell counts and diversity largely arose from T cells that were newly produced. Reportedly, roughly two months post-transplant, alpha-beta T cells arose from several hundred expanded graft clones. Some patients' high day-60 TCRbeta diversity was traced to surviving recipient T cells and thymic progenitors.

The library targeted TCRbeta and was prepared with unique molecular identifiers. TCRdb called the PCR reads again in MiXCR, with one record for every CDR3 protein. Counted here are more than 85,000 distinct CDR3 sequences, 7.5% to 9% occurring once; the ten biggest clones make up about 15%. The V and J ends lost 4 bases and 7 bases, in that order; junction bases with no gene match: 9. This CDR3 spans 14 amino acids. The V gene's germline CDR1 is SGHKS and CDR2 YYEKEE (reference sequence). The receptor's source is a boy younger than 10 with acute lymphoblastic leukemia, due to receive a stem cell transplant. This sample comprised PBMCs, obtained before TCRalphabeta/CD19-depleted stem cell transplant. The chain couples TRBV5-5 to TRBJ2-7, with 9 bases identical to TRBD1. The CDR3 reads CASSADRGVEEQYF. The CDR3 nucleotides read TGTGCCAGCAGCGCGGACAGGGGTGTGGAAGAGCAGTACTTC.